The subject of this entry is one T cell receptor (beta chain). This sample was included in a study of CD8+CD57+ T cells in acquired aplastic anemia. Study context: CD4+ and CD8+ cells, once sorted, gave DNA averaging roughly 3.2 ug.

According to the study, genomic DNA was the template for TCR beta VDJ and CDR3 profiling. TCRdb reanalysed the reads using MiXCR and keeps one entry per CDR3 protein. The top ten hold approximately 30% of the sample, which has roughly 200,000 distinct CDR3 sequences, around 63% seen once. The receptor was derived from a human donor in good health. The specimen was sorted CD4+, CD8+, or CD8+CD57+ T cells (not recorded which) from PBMCs.

CDR3 sequence: CASSLDQGTLTEAFF. The CDR3 region has the DNA TGTGCCAGCAGCTTAGACCAGGGGACGCTCACTGAAGCTTTCTTT. The rearrangement links TRBV11-2 to TRBJ1-1; weak D call: TRBD1 (6 bases). CDR1 and CDR2 (germline): SGHAT, FQNNGV. The CDR3 runs 15 residues. Trimming stripped 0 bases from V and 4 bases from J, with 12 bases between. Full variable domain (missing parts from reference TRBV11-2 and TRBJ1-1): EAGVAQSPRYKIIEKRQSVAFWCNPISGHATLYWYQQILGQGPKLLIQFQNNGVVDDSQLPKDRFSAERLKGVDSTLKIQPAKLEDSAVYLCASSLDQGTLTEAFFGQGTRLTVV.